Reported below is one T cell receptor beta chain. Its target antigen remains unknown. Base qualities are not provided; no much larger clone lies one nucleotide away. The receptor library was made with the immunoSEQ multiplex PCR assay. The multiplex PCR relied on a mix of 60 forward primers for TCR Vbeta segments and 13 reverse primers for TCR Jbeta segments. The CDR3 region of rearranged TCR beta genes was amplified from genomic DNA with a multiplex PCR assay. The amplified TCR beta libraries were sequenced on the Illumina HiSeq System as 87-base-pair reads. As for how the authors treated the data: A later analysis tallied roughly 78 million unique TCR beta chains across the 650 to 750 repertoires, and some 10 million of those chains were shared by two or more donors. Raw reads were error-corrected and collapsed into unique sequences by a nearest-neighbor algorithm in which closely related sequences were merged to remove PCR and sequencing errors. Alignment of CDR3 sequences to IMGT reference sequences was used to assign V, D and J gene segments. For a sequence to be retained, a match of at least six nucleotides was required to both a V gene segment and a J gene segment. Rearrangements were classified as productive when the CDR3 lacked stop codons and remained in frame with V and J, and all other rearrangements were classified as non-productive. Following IMGT convention, CDR3 was defined as the stretch from the second conserved V-encoded cysteine to the conserved J-encoded phenylalanine. The earlier analysis of 587 of the donors excluded sequences that lacked an unambiguous match to a single V gene segment. An earlier analysis of 500 to 600 of the donors classified V segments as functional when productive rearrangements were above 56.7% and as segregating when the standard deviation between donors was above 5%. To diagnose cytomegalovirus status from the catalog of TCR beta chain sequences, a statistical classification framework was built. In a later analysis, TCR nucleotide sequences were compared against IMGT/GENE-DB human TR gene sequences so that V and J genes could be assigned. The TCRdist pipeline was used in a later analysis to assign CDR3 sequences and most-parsimonious VDJ recombination scenarios. In a later analysis, each TCR beta chain was defined by its CDR3 amino acid sequence together with its V-gene family, and reads lacking a unique V-gene family were excluded. A later analysis removed 550 to 700 highly shared, low-generation-probability nucleotide sequences to deal with suspected cross-contamination and a sequencing artifact. In a later analysis, a clonal expansion index was calculated for each public chain from normalized within-repertoire ranks of inferred template counts. A later analysis computed generation probabilities with a VDJ recombination model fitted to out-of-frame rearrangements, and checked the results against IGoR. In a later analysis, hypergeometric tests were used to score TCR-TCR, TCR-HLA and TCR-CMV co-occurrence, with a repertoire-size bias correction applied to TCR pairs. In a later analysis, false discovery rates were estimated by permuting HLA or CMV assignments 20 times. In a later analysis, co-occurring TCRs were grouped using DBSCAN, and TCRdist sequence similarity was added for clustering within HLA-allele-positive subsets. Co-occurrence clustering excluded repertoires with fewer than 30,000 or more than 120,000 public chains, plus five with anomalous nucleotide sharing. The source is immuneACCESS, and TCRdb retained only in-frame sequences with V and J called. Part of the clones is not carried over; for the studies checked, unresolved V genes explain less than half of this, and the remainder is unexplained. Clonal size and the V and J genes are those of that table, whereas D and trimming came from the DNA. The sample includes 100,000 or so clones, with about 80% observed a single time. The biggest ten clones account for roughly 1.9% of the sample.

In total, approximately 690 healthy bone marrow donors made up the cohort. At the time of sampling, all cohort members were nominally healthy, though unrecorded immune exposures were likely present. The donor tested CMV seronegative and was one of the 352 seronegative cohort members. Each donor provided a peripheral blood sample, and peripheral blood mononuclear cells were used for TCR beta sequencing. The Qiagen DNeasy Blood Extraction Kit was used to extract genomic DNA from the blood cell samples. The sample originates from a study of cytomegalovirus exposure and HLA in healthy donors listed by TCRdb under 2017. Regarding the study in general: An earlier analysis of a few hundred of the donors reported over 250 Gb of sequence data and 95 million to 130 million unique TCR beta sequences obtained from roughly 170 million T cells. Among the roughly 400 genotyped donors, around 81% belonged to the genetic ancestry cluster associated with self-reported Caucasian donors. An early release covering approximately 600 HLA-typed donors comprised 250 to 350 gigabases of sequencing data and tens of millions of unique TCR sequences. Donor age, sex, ethnicity and CMV serostatus were collected together with the repertoire data. To study patterns of TCR occurrence, a later analysis re-analyzed previously published TCR beta repertoires from around 660 donors and added high-resolution HLA genotyping. Among about 410 genotyped donors of the cohort, an average of approximately 220,000 unique TCR beta nucleotide sequences was sequenced per donor, of which approximately 19% were non-productive. Because of strong linkage in the cohort, five DR-DQ haplotypes were treated as single units for association and clustering. The study aimed to test whether cataloging public T cell receptors could reveal signatures of past pathogen exposure. Rather than using new phenotypic data, the later analysis identified candidate immune exposures from TCR beta sequences and from how often those sequences occurred across donors. In addition to the first cohort of roughly 670 subjects, a separate validation cohort of over 90 different subjects was used. Genome-wide SNP genotypes for about 55% of the roughly 670 donors were used in a later genetic analysis, which treated that subset as a discovery cohort. The T cell repertoires of 700 or so subjects were profiled by immunosequencing and related to cytomegalovirus serostatus. All discovery cohort repertoires had been generated on a single sequencing platform. HLA typing covered class I and class II loci at four-digit resolution. An earlier analysis of around 580 of the donors used high-throughput TCR beta sequencing to judge whether each TCR beta V gene segment behaved as functional or pseudogenic. The number of donors typed differed by locus, with 629-630 for A, B, C, DRB1 and DQB1, more than 500 for DQA1, 606 for DPA1, and approximately 470 for DPB1. The study combined high-throughput TCR immunosequencing, statistical association of individual TCRs with disease status, and machine learning to predict cytomegalovirus infection status. What the authors observed across the whole study: Because counts were too low, seventeen rarely observed V segments, including chromosome 9 orphons, were left out of the earlier analysis of approximately 580 of the donors. When HLA alleles, especially DR and DQ, strongly co-occurred, TCR associations were difficult to assign to individual alleles. In a later analysis, about 16,000 TCR beta sequences were associated with specific HLA alleles at a false discovery rate of 0.05. A later analysis reported that several top co-occurrence clusters appeared linked to parvovirus B19, influenza, CMV and Epstein-Barr virus. According to a later analysis, TCR association rates differed among HLA loci, with DRB1 alleles showing the most associated TCRs and HLA-C alleles showing the fewest. Most CMV-associated TCR beta chains appeared to be HLA-restricted in a later analysis, and the HLA associations seemed to be driven largely by CMV exposure. The classifier was reported to diagnose cytomegalovirus status with high specificity and sensitivity in both the original cohort and the validation cohort. A further reported finding was that TCR beta sequences accurately predicted the HLA-A and HLA-B alleles for most subjects in the first cohort. Because some donors lacked HLA typing at each locus, the association tests relied only on the typed subset. Most TCR sequences were observed very rarely across donors, whereas some public TCRs were present in many individuals. A later genetic analysis reported fewer N-insertions in productive TCRs among donors in an Asian-associated ancestry cluster than the roughly 640-donor mean. The study listed 150 to 200 TCR beta chains as associated with cytomegalovirus. The sequencing pipeline was judged likely to have produced a cluster of highly shared sequence variants as a technical artifact. Sequencing depth was assumed to be roughly uniform across donors in the presence/absence analyses, though that assumption may not hold. In an earlier analysis of roughly 560 of the donors, most TCR beta V segments were observed in productive rearrangements about 87% or about 30% of the time, broadly matching IMGT annotations. For the cohort, immune exposure information was limited to CMV serostatus. A later genetic analysis associated a missense DCLRE1C variant with V-gene and J-gene trimming of TCR beta chains, and an independent cohort replicated the association. In vitro tests confirmed that a few of the cytomegalovirus-associated TCR beta chains recognize cytomegalovirus antigens. The authors suggested that the approach could potentially be generalized to other disease states and immunological phenotypes. Compared with equally common non-associated chains, HLA-associated TCR beta chains in a later analysis were more clonally expanded and had lower generation probabilities. Only TCR beta chains were sequenced in this cohort, and the absence of alpha or paired-chain data limited detectable features. Linkage disequilibrium might explain the correlated functional status among segregating V segments, but an unknown experimental factor could not be excluded.

The sample consisted of PBMCs. This sequence originates from a man under 40 in good health and CMV-seronegative.

The sequenced DNA: TGTGCCAGCAGCTTGGACAGGGATTATGGCTACACCTTC. Its product reads: CASSLDRDYGYTF. This sequence uses TRBV7-8 and TRBJ1-2; the junction holds 8 bases that match TRBD1. CDR1 SGHVS and CDR2 FQNEAQ are derived from the germline V gene. The CDR3 runs 13 residues from the cysteine to the phenylalanine. Just CDR3 DNA is preserved here, 39 bases in frame from base 1. V trim: 3 bases; J trim: 5 bases; unmatched bases: 2.